This T cell receptor (beta chain) was captured in a study of blood T cells in healthy people across ages. About the research overall: Per two T cells, template switching captured roughly one barcoded beta molecule. General study points: The long-lived group displayed more naive CD4+ cells, plus higher diversity, than the aged donors did.

The CDR3 contains 14 residues. Germline V CDR1 and CDR2: SGHTA, FQGNSA. After removal of 1 base from V and 4 bases from J, the junction contained 2 bases not matched to a gene. For this clonotype: Its matching antigen is unknown.

A sample-barcoded 5' primer and a J-beta primer mix were used in a second PCR of about 7 to 12 cycles. Carrying 12 random nucleotides, a template-switch adaptor labeled each individual cDNA molecule. TCRdb ran MiXCR on the 5' RACE reads and lists one entry per CDR3 protein. The table has hundreds of thousands of distinct CDR3 sequences, roughly two fifths seen once. The receptor's source is a man of 80 years or more in good health. The rearrangement links TRBV7-2 to TRBJ2-5, with 8 bases matching TRBD1. Sequenced: blood. CDR3 DNA sequence: TGTGCCAGCAGCTTAGGGCAGGGGGCAGAGACCCAGTACTTC. Translation: CASSLGQGAETQYF.